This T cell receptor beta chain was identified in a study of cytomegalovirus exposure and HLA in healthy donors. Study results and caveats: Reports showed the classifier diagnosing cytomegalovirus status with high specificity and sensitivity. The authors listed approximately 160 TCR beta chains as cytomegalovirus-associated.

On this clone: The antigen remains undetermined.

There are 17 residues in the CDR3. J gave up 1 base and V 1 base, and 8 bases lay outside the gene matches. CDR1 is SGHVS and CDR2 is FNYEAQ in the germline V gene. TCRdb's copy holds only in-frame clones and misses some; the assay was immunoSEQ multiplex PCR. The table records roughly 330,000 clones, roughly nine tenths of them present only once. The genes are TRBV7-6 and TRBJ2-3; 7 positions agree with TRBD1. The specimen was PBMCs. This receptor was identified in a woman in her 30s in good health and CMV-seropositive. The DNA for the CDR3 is TGTGCCAGCAGCTTAGACCCGACAGGGTTTGGCACAGATACGCAGTATTTT. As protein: CASSLDPTGFGTDTQYF.